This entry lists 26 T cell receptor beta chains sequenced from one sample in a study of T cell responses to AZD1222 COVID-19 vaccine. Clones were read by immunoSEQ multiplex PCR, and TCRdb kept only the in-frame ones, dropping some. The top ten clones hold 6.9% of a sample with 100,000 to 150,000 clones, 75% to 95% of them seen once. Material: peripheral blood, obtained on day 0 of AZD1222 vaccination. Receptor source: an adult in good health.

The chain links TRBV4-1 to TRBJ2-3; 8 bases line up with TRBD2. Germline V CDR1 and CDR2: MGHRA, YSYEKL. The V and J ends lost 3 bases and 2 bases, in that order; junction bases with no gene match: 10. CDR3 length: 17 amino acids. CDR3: CASSHGRTSGPTDTQYF. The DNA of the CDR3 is TGCGCCAGCAGCCACGGGCGAACTAGCGGCCCCACAGATACGCAGTATTTT.

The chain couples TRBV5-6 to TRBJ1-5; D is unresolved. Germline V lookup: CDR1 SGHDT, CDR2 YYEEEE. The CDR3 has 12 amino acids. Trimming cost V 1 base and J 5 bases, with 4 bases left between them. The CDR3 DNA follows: TGTGCCAGCAGCTTGAGCGATCAGCCCCAGCATTTT. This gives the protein CASSLSDQPQHF.

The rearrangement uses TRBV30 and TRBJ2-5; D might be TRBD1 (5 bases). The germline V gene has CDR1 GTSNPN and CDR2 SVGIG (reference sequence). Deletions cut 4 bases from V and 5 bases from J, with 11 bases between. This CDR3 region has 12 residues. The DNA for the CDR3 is TGTGCCTGGAAGGGGCTGGGGGAGACCCAGTACTTC. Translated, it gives CAWKGLGETQYF.

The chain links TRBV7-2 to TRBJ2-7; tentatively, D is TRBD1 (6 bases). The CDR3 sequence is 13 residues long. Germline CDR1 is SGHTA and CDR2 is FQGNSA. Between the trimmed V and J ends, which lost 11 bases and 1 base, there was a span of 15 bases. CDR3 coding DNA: TGTGCCGTCACAGGGAACCCTTCCTACGAGCAGTACTTC. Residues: CAVTGNPSYEQYF.

The CDR3, as DNA: TGTGCCAGCGGACAGGGGGCACGGGGGTTGCTGTTTTTT. Protein product: CASGQGARGLLFF. V gene TRBV27 combines with J gene TRBJ1-4; 11 positions match TRBD1. The trim removed 8 bases at V and 14 bases at J, leaving 10 bases unmatched. This CDR3 spans 13 amino acids. Germline CDR1 and CDR2: MNHEY and SMNVEV (reference sequence). Drawing the rest from reference TRBV27 and TRBJ1-4, the complete variable domain is EAQVTQNPRYLITVTGKKLTVTCSQNMNHEYMSWYRQDPGLGLRQIYYSMNVEVTDKGDVPEGYKVSRKEKRNFPLILESPSPNQTSLYFCASGQGARGLLFFGSGTQLSVL.

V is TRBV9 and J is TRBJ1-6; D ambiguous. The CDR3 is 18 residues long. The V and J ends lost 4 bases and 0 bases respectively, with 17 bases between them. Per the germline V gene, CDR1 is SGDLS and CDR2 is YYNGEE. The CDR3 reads CASSPAPVRSSYNSPLHF. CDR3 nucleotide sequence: TGTGCCAGCAGCCCTGCCCCAGTAAGGAGCTCCTATAATTCACCCCTCCACTTT.

The CDR3, as DNA: TGTGCCAGTAGTATCGACGGAAGGACGACCGGGGAGCTGTTTTTT. The encoded protein is CASSIDGRTTGELFF. J is TRBJ2-2 and V is TRBV19; D ambiguous. Trimming left V 3 bases short and J 5 bases short, with 13 bases between. Germline V gene data show CDR1 as LNHDA and CDR2 as SQIVND (reference sequence). The CDR3 totals 15 residues.

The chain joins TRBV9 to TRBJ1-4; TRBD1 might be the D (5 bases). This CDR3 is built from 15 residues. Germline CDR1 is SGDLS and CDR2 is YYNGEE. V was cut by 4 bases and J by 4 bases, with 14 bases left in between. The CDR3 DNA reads TGTGCCAGCAGCCCCAGCGGGGGACTTAATGAAAAACTGTTTTTT. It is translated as CASSPSGGLNEKLFF.

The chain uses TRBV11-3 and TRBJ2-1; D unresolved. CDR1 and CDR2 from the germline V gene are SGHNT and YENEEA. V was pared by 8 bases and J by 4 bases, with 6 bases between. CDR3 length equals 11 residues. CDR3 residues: CASGSYNEQFF. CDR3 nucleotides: TGTGCCAGCGGCTCGTACAATGAGCAGTTCTTC.

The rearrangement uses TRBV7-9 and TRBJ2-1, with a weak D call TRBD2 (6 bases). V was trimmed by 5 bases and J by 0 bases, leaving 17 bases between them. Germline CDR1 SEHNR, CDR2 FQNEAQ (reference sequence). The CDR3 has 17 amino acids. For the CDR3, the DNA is TGTGCCAGCAGCCCGGGGTTGGGGAGGAGCTCCTACAATGAGCAGTTCTTC. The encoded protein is CASSPGLGRSSYNEQFF.

The CDR3 loop reads CASSLGMGTEAFF. The CDR3 DNA reads TGTGCCAGCAGTTTAGGGATGGGGACTGAAGCTTTCTTT. V usage is TRBV27 and J usage is TRBJ1-1, with no clear D. V lost 2 bases, J lost 5 bases, and 9 bases lay in between. The CDR3 covers 13 residues. Germline V gives CDR1 MNHEY, CDR2 SMNVEV (reference sequence).

CDR3 sequence reads: CASSYGTGGHYEQYF. The CDR3 region has the DNA TGTGCCAGCAGTTACGGGACAGGGGGCCACTACGAGCAGTACTTC. The V call is TRBV6-5, the J call TRBJ2-7; the match to TRBD1 covers 12 bases. This CDR3 comprises 15 residues. Germline CDR1 is MNHEY and CDR2 is SVGAGI. V shed 2 bases and J 3 bases; nucleotides not matched to a gene: 2.

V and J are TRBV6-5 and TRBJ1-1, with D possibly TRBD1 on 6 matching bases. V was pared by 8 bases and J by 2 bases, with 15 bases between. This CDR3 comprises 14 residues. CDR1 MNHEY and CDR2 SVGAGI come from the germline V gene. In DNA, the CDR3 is TGTGCCAGCCAGGGGCGACCCGGCAACACTGAAGCTTTCTTT. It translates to CASQGRPGNTEAFF.

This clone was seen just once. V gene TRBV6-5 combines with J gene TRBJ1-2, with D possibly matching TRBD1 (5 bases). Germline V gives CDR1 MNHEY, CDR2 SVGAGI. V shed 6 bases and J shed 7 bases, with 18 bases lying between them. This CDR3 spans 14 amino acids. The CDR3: CASRWGQSRSGYTF. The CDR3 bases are TGTGCCAGCAGGTGGGGCCAATCACGGAGTGGCTACACCTTC.

CDR3 in DNA: TGTGCCAGCAGCTTAGGACAGCGTCGCACAGATACGCAGTATTTT. Its translation is CASSLGQRRTDTQYF. This rearrangement joins TRBV7-2 to TRBJ2-3; weak D call: TRBD1 (5 bases). The CDR3 loop spans 15 amino acids. The V and J ends lost 1 base and 1 base respectively, with 9 bases between them. Germline CDR1 reads SGHTA; CDR2 reads FQGNSA.

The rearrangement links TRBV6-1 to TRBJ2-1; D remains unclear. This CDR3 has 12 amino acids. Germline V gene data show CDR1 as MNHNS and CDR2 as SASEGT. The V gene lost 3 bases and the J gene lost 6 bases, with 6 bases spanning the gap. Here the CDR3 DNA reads TGTGCCAGCAGTGACAGGACCAATGAGCAGTTCTTC. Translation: CASSDRTNEQFF.

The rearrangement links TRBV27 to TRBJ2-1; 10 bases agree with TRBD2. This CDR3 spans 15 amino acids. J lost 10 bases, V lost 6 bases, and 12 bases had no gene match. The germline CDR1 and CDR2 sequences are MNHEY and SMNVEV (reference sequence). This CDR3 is CASSPIVSGGVEQFF. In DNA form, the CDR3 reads TGTGCCAGCAGCCCTATTGTCAGCGGGGGGGTAGAGCAGTTCTTC.

The CDR3 here is CASSPSRTGNNSPLHF. Written as DNA, the CDR3 is TGTGCCAGCAGTCCGTCACGGACAGGGAATAATTCACCCCTCCACTTT. The genes are TRBV27 and TRBJ1-6; 8 nucleotides agree with TRBD1. This CDR3 spans 16 amino acids. Unmatched junction bases numbered 8, after V lost 5 bases and J lost 5 bases. CDR1 and CDR2 from the germline V gene are MNHEY and SMNVEV (reference sequence).

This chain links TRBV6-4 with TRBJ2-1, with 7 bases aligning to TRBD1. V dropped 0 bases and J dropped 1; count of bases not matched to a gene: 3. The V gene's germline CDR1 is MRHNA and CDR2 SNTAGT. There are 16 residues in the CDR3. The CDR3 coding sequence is TGTGCCAGCAGTGACTCGAACAGGGGATCCTACAATGAGCAGTTCTTC. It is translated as CASSDSNRGSYNEQFF.

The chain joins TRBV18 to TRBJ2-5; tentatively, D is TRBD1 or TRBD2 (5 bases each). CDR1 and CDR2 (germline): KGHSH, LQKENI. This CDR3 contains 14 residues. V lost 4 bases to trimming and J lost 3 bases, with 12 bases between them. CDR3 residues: CASSHYRGEETQYF. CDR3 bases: TGTGCCAGCTCACACTATCGAGGGGAAGAGACCCAGTACTTC.

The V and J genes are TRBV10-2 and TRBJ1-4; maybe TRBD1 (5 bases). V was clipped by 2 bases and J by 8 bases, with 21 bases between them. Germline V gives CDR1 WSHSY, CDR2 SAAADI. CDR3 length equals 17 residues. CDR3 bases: TGCGCCAGCAGTGAGGAGGGAACAGGCAGGTTCAGGGAAAAACTGTTTTTT. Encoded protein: CASSEEGTGRFREKLFF.

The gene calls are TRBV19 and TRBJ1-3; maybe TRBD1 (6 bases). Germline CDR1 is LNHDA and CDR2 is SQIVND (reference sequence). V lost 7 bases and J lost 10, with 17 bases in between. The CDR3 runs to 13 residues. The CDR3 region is CASTRRVRGTIYF. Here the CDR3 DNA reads TGTGCCAGTACCCGACGGGTCAGGGGTACCATATATTTT.

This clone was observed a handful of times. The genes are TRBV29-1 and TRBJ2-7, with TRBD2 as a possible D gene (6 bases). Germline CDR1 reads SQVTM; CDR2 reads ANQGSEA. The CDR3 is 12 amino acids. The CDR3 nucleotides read TGCAGTGTTAGGGGACCCGCGGGGGAGCAGTACTTC. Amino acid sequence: CSVRGPAGEQYF.

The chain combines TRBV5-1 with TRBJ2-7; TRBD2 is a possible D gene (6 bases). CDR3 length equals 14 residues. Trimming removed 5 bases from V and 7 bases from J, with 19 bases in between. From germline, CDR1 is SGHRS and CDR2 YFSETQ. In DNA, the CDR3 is TGCGCCAGCAGGTCCGGGACTCTGCTAGGGGAGCAGTACTTC. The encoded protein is CASRSGTLLGEQYF.

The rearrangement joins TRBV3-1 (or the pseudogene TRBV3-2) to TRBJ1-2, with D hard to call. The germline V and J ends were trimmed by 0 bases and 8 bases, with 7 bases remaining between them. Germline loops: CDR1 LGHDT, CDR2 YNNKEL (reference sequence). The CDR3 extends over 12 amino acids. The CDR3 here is CASSQEGRGYTF. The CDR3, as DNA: TGTGCCAGCAGCCAAGAAGGCCGGGGCTACACCTTC.

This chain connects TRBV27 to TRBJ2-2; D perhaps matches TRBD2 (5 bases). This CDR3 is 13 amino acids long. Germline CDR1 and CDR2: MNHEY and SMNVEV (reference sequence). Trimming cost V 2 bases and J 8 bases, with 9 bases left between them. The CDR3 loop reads CASSLRGAGELFF. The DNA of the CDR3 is TGTGCCAGCAGTTTACGGGGAGCTGGGGAGCTGTTTTTT.